These 22 T cell receptor beta chains came from one sample sequenced in a study of cytomegalovirus exposure and HLA in healthy donors. PCR involved 60 Vbeta and 13 Jbeta primers. Measured with immunoSEQ multiplex PCR; TCRdb has only the in-frame clones, and not every one. The sample holds more than 95,000 clones; over 8% are singletons and the top ten take 3%. Sample: PBMCs. These receptors came from a man aged 30-40 years in good health and CMV-seronegative.

CDR3 amino acids: CASNRDRLTGELFF. In DNA form, the CDR3 reads TGTGCCAGCAACCGGGACAGACTCACCGGGGAGCTGTTTTTT. The chain couples TRBV6-1 to TRBJ2-2; 7 nucleotides agree with TRBD1. The CDR3 is 14 amino acids. V dropped 7 bases and J dropped 4; count of bases not matched to a gene: 6. Germline V lookup: CDR1 MNHNS, CDR2 SASEGT.

This chain links TRBV12-1 with TRBJ2-7; TRBD1 is the table's D call and was not checked against the DNA. TRBV12-1 is a documented pseudogene. This CDR3 is 14 amino acids long. CDR3 residues: CASSPQGANYEQYF. CDR3 nucleotides: TGTGCCAGCAGCCCACAGGGGGCCAACTACGAGCAGTACTTC.

This clone showed up just a few times. The chain employs TRBV28 and TRBJ1-1; TRBD1 aligns across 7 bases. Trimming took 8 bases from V and 3 from J; bases not matched to a gene: 6. This CDR3 is built from 13 residues. Germline CDR1 reads MDHEN; CDR2 reads SYDVKM. DNA for the CDR3: TGTGCCAGCGGGACAGCTCAGGACACTGAAGCTTTCTTT. Its protein is CASGTAQDTEAFF.

This chain connects TRBV10-1 to TRBJ2-2, with 8 bases fitting TRBD1. Germline V lookup: CDR1 WNHNN, CDR2 SYGVQD (reference sequence). J gave up 1 base and V 4 bases, and 2 bases lay outside the gene matches. The CDR3 sequence is 15 residues long. This CDR3 is CASSGTGLNTGELFF. Written as DNA, the CDR3 is TGCGCCAGCAGTGGGACAGGGTTGAACACCGGGGAGCTGTTTTTT.

The chain is built from TRBV19 and TRBJ2-3; 9 nucleotides align to TRBD2. CDR1 and CDR2 from the germline V gene are LNHDA and SQIVND (reference sequence). V was clipped by 4 bases and J by 6 bases; unmatched bases: 11. The CDR3 loop spans 16 amino acids. The CDR3 nucleotides are TGTGCCAGTAGTACCCGGACTAGCGAGGGTTATGATACGCAGTATTTT. The encoded protein is CASSTRTSEGYDTQYF.

This chain uses TRBV25-1 with TRBJ1-2; 9 bases fit TRBD1. Germline V lookup: CDR1 MGHDK, CDR2 SYGVNS. There are 14 residues in the CDR3. J gave up 8 bases and V 2 bases, and 6 bases lay outside the gene matches. The CDR3 sequence is CASSELGQGQGYTF. CDR3 coding DNA: TGTGCCAGCAGTGAACTAGGACAGGGGCAAGGCTACACCTTC.

The V and J genes are TRBV7-2 and TRBJ2-4; possibly TRBD1 for D (6 bases). Trimming took 5 bases from V and 3 from J, leaving 11 bases between them. CDR1 is SGHTA and CDR2 is FQGNSA in the germline V gene. CDR3 size: 14 residues. The CDR3 sequence is CASSPTGIKNIQYF. The CDR3 nucleotides read TGTGCCAGCAGCCCGACAGGCATCAAAAACATTCAGTACTTC. The whole variable domain, remainder taken from reference TRBV7-2 and TRBJ2-4, is GAGVSQSPSNKVTEKGKDVELRCDPISGHTALYWYRQSLGQGLEFLIYFQGNSAPDKSGLPSDRFSAERTGGSVSTLTIQRTQQEDSAVYLCASSPTGIKNIQYFGAGTRLSVL.

This clone was detected a few times. The V gene is TRBV7-9, the J gene TRBJ2-7, with 16 bases lining up with TRBD2. V lost 4 bases and J lost 2; bases outside the gene matches: 5. The CDR3 contains 17 residues. Germline CDR1 is SEHNR and CDR2 is FQNEAQ (reference sequence). This chain's CDR3 is CASSSGLAGGDTYEQYF. In DNA form, the CDR3 reads TGTGCCAGCAGCTCGGGACTAGCGGGGGGGGATACCTACGAGCAGTACTTC.

This clone turned up a few times. This chain uses TRBV5-5 with TRBJ1-4; D uncertain. Germline lookup yields CDR1 SGHKS and CDR2 YYEKEE (reference sequence). V shed 0 bases and J shed 5 bases, with 11 bases lying between them. CDR3 length: 15 residues. The CDR3 DNA sequence: TGTGCCAGCAGCTTGGCCGTCAGAAACAATGAAAAACTGTTTTTT. Translation: CASSLAVRNNEKLFF. The full variable domain, rest sourced from reference TRBV5-5 and TRBJ1-4, is DAGVTQSPTHLIKTRGQQVTLRCSPISGHKSVSWYQQVLGQGPQFIFQYYEKEERGRGNFPDRFSARQFPNYSSELNVNALLLGDSALYLCASSLAVRNNEKLFFGSGTQLSVL.

V and J are TRBV2 and TRBJ2-7; D possibly corresponds to TRBD2 (6 bases). Trimming cost V 3 bases and J 4 bases, with 10 bases left between them. The CDR3 consists of 13 residues. Looked up from germline, CDR1 is SNHLY and CDR2 is FYNNEI. The CDR3 region is CASSEYGSYEQYF. DNA of the CDR3: TGTGCCAGCAGTGAGTACGGGAGTTACGAGCAGTACTTC.

The rearrangement links TRBV5-6 to TRBJ2-7; TRBD1 agrees at 12 bases. V shed 4 bases and J 4 bases; nucleotides not matched to a gene: 3. The germline CDR1 and CDR2 sequences are SGHDT and YYEEEE. CDR3 length equals 14 residues. The CDR3 sequence: CASSMGQGAYEQYF. The CDR3 DNA sequence: TGTGCCAGCAGCATGGGACAGGGGGCTTACGAGCAGTACTTC.

A few counts support this clone. The chain couples TRBV5-1 to TRBJ2-5, with D perhaps TRBD2 (6 bases). Germline values: CDR1 SGHRS, CDR2 YFSETQ. Trimming took 4 bases from V and 2 from J, leaving 9 bases between them. CDR3 length: 13 amino acids. The CDR3 here is CASSRGWQETQYF. DNA for the CDR3: TGCGCCAGCAGCCGGGGGTGGCAAGAGACCCAGTACTTC.

The sample holds a few counts of this clone. The chain combines TRBV29-1 with TRBJ2-7; 15 nucleotides line up with TRBD2. Germline assignment: CDR1 SQVTM and CDR2 ANQGSEA. V shed 6 bases, J shed 7 bases, and the junction held 13 bases outside the gene matches. The CDR3 is 16 residues long. CDR3: CSVRKGLAGGSGEQYF. The CDR3 bases are TGCAGCGTGCGAAAGGGACTAGCGGGGGGATCCGGGGAGCAGTACTTC.

The chain uses TRBV5-8 and TRBJ1-5; TRBD1 is a possible D gene (5 bases). Trimming took off 5 bases at V and 0 bases at J, with 12 bases between the two ends. The germline gives CDR1 SGHTS, CDR2 YDEGEE. The CDR3 sequence is 15 residues long. In DNA, the CDR3 is TGTGCCAGCAGTCTTCAGGGATATAGCAATCAGCCCCAGCATTTT. Translation gives CASSLQGYSNQPQHF.

This clone occurred a few times. The chain couples TRBV6-5 to TRBJ1-1; 7 positions match TRBD1. Germline CDR1 reads MNHEY; CDR2 reads SVGAGI. The CDR3 consists of 15 residues. The ends lost 2 bases at V and 1 base at J; junction bases unmatched: 4. The CDR3 protein is CASSYAGQKNTEAFF. The CDR3 DNA reads as TGTGCCAGCAGTTACGCGGGACAGAAGAACACTGAAGCTTTCTTT.

The rearrangement joins TRBV27 to TRBJ1-4; the D gene is possibly TRBD1 (5 bases). V shed 3 bases and J shed 6 bases, with 29 bases lying between them. The CDR3 is made up of 20 amino acids. Germline assignment: CDR1 MNHEY and CDR2 SMNVEV (reference sequence). The CDR3 loop reads CASSFRANRAYSGVYEKLFF. Written as DNA, the CDR3 is TGTGCCAGCAGTTTCCGGGCCAACCGGGCCTATTCGGGGGTATATGAAAAACTGTTTTTT.

V usage is TRBV29-1 and J usage is TRBJ2-7; 9 positions match TRBD1. The ends lost 1 base at V and 3 bases at J; junction bases unmatched: 4. This CDR3 is 14 amino acids long. The germline CDR1 and CDR2 sequences are SQVTM and ANQGSEA. CDR3 nucleotide sequence: TGCAGCGTTGAAGGACAGGGGGATTACTACGAGCAGTACTTC. Translated: CSVEGQGDYYEQYF.

This clone has a handful of counts. CDR3 loop: CAMGTANTYEQYF. In nucleotides, the CDR3 is TGTGCCATGGGGACAGCAAATACCTACGAGCAGTACTTC. This chain connects TRBV10-3 to TRBJ2-7; 7 bases fit TRBD1. The V gene's germline CDR1 is ENHRY and CDR2 SYGVKD. Unmatched junction bases numbered 7, after V lost 9 bases and J lost 2 bases. There are 13 residues in the CDR3.

A few counts support this clone. This sequence joins TRBV11-2 and TRBJ1-2; the D is unclear. This CDR3 is 14 amino acids long. CDR1 SGHAT and CDR2 FQNNGV come from the germline V gene. Between the trimmed V and J ends, which lost 5 bases and 2 bases, there was a span of 12 bases. The CDR3 coding sequence is TGTGCCAGCAGCCCCAATCGCAGGAACTATGGCTACACCTTC. Residues: CASSPNRRNYGYTF.

The chain has TRBV11-2 and TRBJ1-2; D might be TRBD1 (5 bases). V was shortened by 0 bases and J by 0 bases, with 8 bases between the two germline ends. Germline V gene sequence: CDR1 SGHAT, CDR2 FQNNGV. The CDR3 extends over 15 amino acids. The CDR3 here is CASSLEGRANYGYTF. The CDR3 DNA is TGTGCCAGCAGCTTAGAAGGCAGGGCTAACTATGGCTACACCTTC.

CDR3 sequence: CASMLQELNTEAFF. DNA of the CDR3: TGTGCCAGCATGCTACAGGAATTGAACACTGAAGCTTTCTTT. The rearrangement joins TRBV7-8 to TRBJ1-1; D possibly corresponds to TRBD1 (5 bases). There are 14 residues in the CDR3. The germline V gene encodes CDR1 SGHVS and CDR2 FQNEAQ. Trimming cost V 7 bases and J 0 bases, with 12 bases left between them.

V is TRBV6-6 and J is TRBJ2-7; 12 nucleotides match TRBD2. V dropped 5 bases and J dropped 4; count of bases not matched to a gene: 6. This CDR3 has 15 residues. The germline CDR1 and CDR2 sequences are MNHNY and SVGAGI (reference sequence). The CDR3 region is CASSPTSGRWYEQYV. CDR3 DNA sequence: TGTGCCAGCAGTCCAACTAGCGGGAGGTGGTACGAGCAGTACGTC.